What follows are 8 T cell receptor beta chains derived from one specimen sequenced in a study of T-cell memory formation after mild COVID-19. TCRdb analysed the 5' RACE reads with MiXCR anew, one entry per CDR3 protein. The data show hundreds of thousands of distinct CDR3 sequences, with approximately 15% seen just once and roughly a fifth held by the top ten. What was sequenced was PBMCs or a T cell subset sorted from them (not recorded which). Receptors originate from a young man who had mild COVID-19 (a few samples of this study predate the infection). Cell type and time point are not known.

The chain uses TRBV4-3 and TRBJ1-5; no reliable D call. Per the germline V gene, CDR1 is LGHNA and CDR2 is YSLEER. The V and J ends lost 4 bases and 6 bases respectively, with 13 bases between them. The CDR3 is 14 residues long. The CDR3: CASSRGGVGQPQHF. CDR3 sequence (DNA): TGCGCCAGCAGCCGCGGTGGGGTCGGTCAGCCCCAGCATTTT.

Only a few counts were recorded for this clonotype. The chain combines TRBV3-1 with TRBJ1-5; the D is unclear. The V end was cut by 4 bases, the J end by 1 base, with 8 bases between. This CDR3 comprises 14 residues. CDR1 and CDR2 (germline): LGHDT, YNNKEL (reference sequence). The CDR3 nucleotides are TGTGCCAGCAGCCTGGGTTGGAGCAATCAGCCCCAGCATTTT. Encoded protein: CASSLGWSNQPQHF. Variable domain in full (rest from reference TRBV3-1 and TRBJ1-5): DTAVSQTPKYLVTQMGNDKSIKCEQNLGHDTMYWYKQDSKKFLKIMFSYNNKELIINETVPNRFSPKSPDKAHLNLHINSLELGDSAVYFCASSLGWSNQPQHFGDGTRLSIL.

This clonotype showed up just a few times. The chain recombines TRBV7-2 with TRBJ2-3; the match to TRBD1 covers 9 bases. Germline V lookup: CDR1 SGHTA, CDR2 FQGNSA. The CDR3 runs to 15 residues. With 5 bases clipped from V and 4 bases from J, the junction kept 7 bases outside the gene matches. CDR3 residues: CASSEDRGPPDTQYF. CDR3 DNA sequence: TGTGCCAGCAGCGAGGACAGGGGACCACCAGATACGCAGTATTTT.

This clonotype was seen a handful of times. Here the CDR3 reads CASSITNTEAFF. The CDR3 DNA reads TGTGCCAGCAGTATTACTAACACTGAAGCTTTCTTT. The genes are TRBV12-3 or TRBV12-4 and TRBJ1-1; D is unclear. Trimming took off 5 bases at V and 2 bases at J, with 6 bases between the two ends. CDR3 length: 12 amino acids.

There are many counts of this clonotype. The chain combines TRBV12-3 or TRBV12-4 with TRBJ2-1; either TRBD1 or TRBD2 may supply D (6 bases each). This CDR3 contains 12 residues. V was shortened by 3 bases and J by 13 bases, with 13 bases between the two germline ends. CDR3 sequence reads: CASSLPRGLQFF. CDR3 sequence (DNA): TGTGCCAGCAGTTTGCCCCGGGGGCTTCAGTTCTTC.

Only a few counts were recorded for this clonotype. DNA of the CDR3: TGTGCCAGTAGTAATGACAGGGGTTTTGGGTACAATGAGCAGTTCTTC. It encodes CASSNDRGFGYNEQFF. This chain uses TRBV19 with TRBJ2-1; 8 bases line up with TRBD1. The germline V gene has CDR1 LNHDA and CDR2 SQIVND (reference sequence). This CDR3 is built from 16 residues. V was pared by 4 bases and J by 4 bases, with 9 bases of the junction left unmatched.

Here the CDR3 reads CASSQGRVRDSPLHF. CDR3 DNA: TGTGCCAGCAGCCAAGGTCGGGTCCGGGATTCACCCCTCCACTTT. This chain joins TRBV4-2 and TRBJ1-6; no clear D gene. Germline values: CDR1 LGHNA, CDR2 YNFKEQ. Trimming shortened V by 1 base and J by 8 bases, and 12 bases separated the two germline ends. The CDR3 sequence is 15 residues long.

Only a few counts were recorded for this clonotype. V and J are TRBV18 and TRBJ1-2; unclear D gene. V lost 2 bases, J lost 5 bases, and 12 bases lay in between. The CDR3 runs to 14 residues. The germline gives CDR1 KGHSH, CDR2 LQKENI. CDR3 in DNA: TGTGCCAGCTCACCAGAAACTTCGGAGTATGGCTACACCTTC. It yields the protein CASSPETSEYGYTF. Full variable domain (missing parts from reference TRBV18 and TRBJ1-2): NAGVMQNPRHLVRRRGQEARLRCSPMKGHSHVYWYRQLPEEGLKFMVYLQKENIIDESGMPKERFSAEFPKEGPSILRIQQVVRGDSAAYFCASSPETSEYGYTFGSGTRLTVV.